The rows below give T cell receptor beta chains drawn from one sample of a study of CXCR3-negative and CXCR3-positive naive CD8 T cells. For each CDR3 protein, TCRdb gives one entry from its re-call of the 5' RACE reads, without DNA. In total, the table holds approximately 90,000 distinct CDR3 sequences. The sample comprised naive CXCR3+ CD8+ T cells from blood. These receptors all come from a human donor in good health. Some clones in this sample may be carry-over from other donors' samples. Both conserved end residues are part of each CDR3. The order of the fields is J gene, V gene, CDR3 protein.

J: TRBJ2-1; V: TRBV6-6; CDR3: CASSYSTGTSGLDEQFF
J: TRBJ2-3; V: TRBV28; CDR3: CASSSGTHTDTQYF
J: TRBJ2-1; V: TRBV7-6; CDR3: CATSTSGDNEQFF
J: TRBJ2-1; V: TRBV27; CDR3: CASSPRLAGAETGEQFF
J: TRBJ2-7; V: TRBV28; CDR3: CASLSGGGYVQYF
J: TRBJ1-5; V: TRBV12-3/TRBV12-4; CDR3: CASSLGGQPQHF
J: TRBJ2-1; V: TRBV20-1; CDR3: CSATARGLSYNEQFF
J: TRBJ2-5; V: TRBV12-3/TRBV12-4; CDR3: CASSLGAEAQETQYF
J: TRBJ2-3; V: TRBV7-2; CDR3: CASSLGVPGQGTDTQYF
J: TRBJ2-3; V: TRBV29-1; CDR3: CSVDPLQSTDTQYF
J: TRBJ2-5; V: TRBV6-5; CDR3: CASSPNGGRAETQYF
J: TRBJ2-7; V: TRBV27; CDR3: CASRGGDYEQYF
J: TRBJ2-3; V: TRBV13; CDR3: CASSLGGPSETGDTQYF
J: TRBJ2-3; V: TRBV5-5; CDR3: CASSLDLSTGSWGQDTQYF
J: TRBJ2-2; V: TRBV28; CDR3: CASTDYTGELFF
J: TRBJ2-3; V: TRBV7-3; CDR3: CASSLGGTSGFTDTQYF
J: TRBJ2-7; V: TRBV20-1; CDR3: CSARVTGWSSYEQYF
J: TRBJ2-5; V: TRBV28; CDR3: CASSPHLQGAQETQYF
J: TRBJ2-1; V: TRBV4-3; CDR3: CASSQTSGRARNEQFF
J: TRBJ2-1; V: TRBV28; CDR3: CASSLLPDGAPNEQFF
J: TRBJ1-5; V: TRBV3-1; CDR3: CASSQGRRGTNQPQHF
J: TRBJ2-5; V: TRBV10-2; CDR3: CASSWDNKETQYF
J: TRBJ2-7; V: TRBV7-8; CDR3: CASSLGQGINEQYF
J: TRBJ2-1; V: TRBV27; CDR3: CASSPKQGANEQFF
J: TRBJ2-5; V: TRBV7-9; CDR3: CASSSPRDSASGTQYF
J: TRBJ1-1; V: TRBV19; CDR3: CASMAGGRDEAFF
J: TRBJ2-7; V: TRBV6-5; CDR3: CASSPGFRAEEQYF
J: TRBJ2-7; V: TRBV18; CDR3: CASSPYDRGRLYEQYF
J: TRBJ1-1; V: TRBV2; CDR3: CASPAGQMNTEAFF
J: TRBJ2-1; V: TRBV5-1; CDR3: CASSPPSGGNSPEQFF
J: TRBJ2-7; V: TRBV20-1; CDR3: CSAREAGWAYEQYF
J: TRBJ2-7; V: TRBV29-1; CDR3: CSVDLGPDEQYF
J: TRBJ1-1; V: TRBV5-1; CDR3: CASSFDRVTEAFF
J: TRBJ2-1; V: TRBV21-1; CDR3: CASSYNRDRTSGRRVYNEQFF
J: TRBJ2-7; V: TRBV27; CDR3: CASGAPRDTRYEQYF
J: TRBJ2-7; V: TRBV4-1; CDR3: CASSHSGGVSYEQYF
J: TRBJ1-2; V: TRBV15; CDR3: CATSRESAKVDGYTF
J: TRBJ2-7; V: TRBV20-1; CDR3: CSASDLAGETYEQYF
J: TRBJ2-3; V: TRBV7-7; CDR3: CTSSRTSGDTDTQYF
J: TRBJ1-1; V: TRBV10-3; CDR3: CAISEPDRAKMDTEAFF
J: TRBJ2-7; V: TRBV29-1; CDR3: CSVEAGGHEQYF
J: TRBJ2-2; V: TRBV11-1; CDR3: CASSLERATGELFF
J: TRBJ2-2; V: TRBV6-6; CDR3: CASSYSLTGTSDGELFF
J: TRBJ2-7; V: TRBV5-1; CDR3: CASSLDSPREQYF
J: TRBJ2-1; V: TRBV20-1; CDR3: CSAASSYNEQFF
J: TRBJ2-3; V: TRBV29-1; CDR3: CSVDGASRTDTQYF
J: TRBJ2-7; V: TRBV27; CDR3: CASSWRGNYEQYF
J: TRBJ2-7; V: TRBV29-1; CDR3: CSVTGGLSYEQYF
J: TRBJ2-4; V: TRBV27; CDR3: CASSFVGGQNIQYF
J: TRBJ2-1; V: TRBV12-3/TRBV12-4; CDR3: CASKMTGESNEQFF